Here is one T cell receptor beta chain with its context. J lost 0 bases, V lost 6 bases, and 3 bases had no gene match. CDR3 size: 14 residues. Germline CDR1 ENHRY, CDR2 SYGVKD. Profiled with immunoSEQ multiplex PCR; TCRdb holds only in-frame clones, not every one. This sample has approximately 160,000 clones, with more than 75% found just once. These data originate in a study of blood T cell repertoires in COVID-19. Study-level information: The origin of the acute and convalescent COVID-19 samples was the United States, Italy and Spain. T cells, B-cell-depleted T cells, or PBMCs supplied cDNA or gDNA.

The sequence was obtained from a woman aged 60-75 years with COVID-19, enrolled during active disease. Sequenced input: peripheral blood. The chain has TRBV10-3 and TRBJ2-3; 7 bases are shared with TRBD1. The CDR3 nucleotides read TGTGCCATCAGGACAGGGTATAGCACAGATACGCAGTATTTT. This gives the protein CAIRTGYSTDTQYF.